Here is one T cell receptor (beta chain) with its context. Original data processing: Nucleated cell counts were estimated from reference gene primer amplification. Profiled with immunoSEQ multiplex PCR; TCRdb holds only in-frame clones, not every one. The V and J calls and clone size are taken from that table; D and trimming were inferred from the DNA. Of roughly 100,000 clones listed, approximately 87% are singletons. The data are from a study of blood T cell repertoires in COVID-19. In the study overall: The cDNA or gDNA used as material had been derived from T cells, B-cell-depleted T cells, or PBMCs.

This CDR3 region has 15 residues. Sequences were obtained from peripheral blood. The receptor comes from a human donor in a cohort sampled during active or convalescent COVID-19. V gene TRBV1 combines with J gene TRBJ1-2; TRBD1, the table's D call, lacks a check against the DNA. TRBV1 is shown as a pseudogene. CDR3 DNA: TGCACCAGCAGCCACCCCCGGAACAGGGACTATGGCTACACCTTC. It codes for CTSSHPRNRDYGYTF.